This T cell receptor beta chain was profiled in a study of T cell responses to AZD1222 COVID-19 vaccine. TCRdb's copy holds only in-frame clones and misses some; the assay was immunoSEQ multiplex PCR. The sample includes 130,000 to 150,000 clones, around 83% seen only once; the top ten take around 5%. Trimming removed 3 bases from V and 4 bases from J, with 10 bases in between. The CDR3 totals 13 residues. CDR1 is LNHDA and CDR2 is SQIVND in the germline V gene (reference sequence). The sample here was peripheral blood, taken 28 days after the second AZD1222 dose. The chain combines TRBV19 with TRBJ2-7; TRBD2 might be the D (6 bases). The source is an adult who received the AZD1222 COVID-19 vaccine. The CDR3 region is CASSISGTYEQYF. The CDR3 nucleotides read TGTGCCAGTAGTATCTCTGGGACTTACGAGCAGTACTTC. Looking up the rest from reference TRBV19 and TRBJ2-7 gives the full variable domain: DGGITQSPKYLFRKEGQNVTLSCEQNLNHDAMYWYRQDPGQGLRLIYYSQIVNDFQKGDIAEGYSVSREKKESFPLTVTSAQKNPTAFYLCASSISGTYEQYFGPGTRLTVT.